Listed here are 27 T cell receptor beta chains from one sample, sequenced in a study of CD8 T cells in ankylosing spondylitis. Using its own MiXCR run on the 5' RACE reads, TCRdb lists one record per CDR3 protein. The table has roughly 130,000 distinct CDR3 sequences, approximately 13% seen once. Sequencing was done on a sample of blood, either unsorted or a sorted T cell fraction (not recorded which). These receptors came from a female donor with ankylosing spondylitis or in good health (not recorded which).

This clonotype was counted ten times or more. An end of the junction differs from the germline gene, which may be a read error. The V gene is TRBV5-1, the J gene TRBJ2-1; no reliable D call. The germline V gene encodes CDR1 SGHRS and CDR2 YFSETQ. The CDR3 has 12 amino acids. The chain's CDR3 is CASSFGRYGWLF. The CDR3 DNA sequence: TGCGCCAGCAGCTTTGGACGGTATGGTTGGCTCTTC. Drawing the rest from reference TRBV5-1 and TRBJ2-1, the complete variable domain is KAGVTQTPRYLIKTRGQQVTLSCSPISGHRSVSWYQQTPGQGLQFLFEYFSETQRNKGNFPGRFSGRQFSNSRSEMNVSTLELGDSALYLCASSFGRYGWLFGPGTRLTVL.

Ten or more counts support this clonotype. This chain joins TRBV5-1 and TRBJ1-5, with 7 nucleotides matching TRBD1. The CDR3 loop spans 19 amino acids. V shed 4 bases and J 9 bases; nucleotides not matched to a gene: 25. The germline V gene encodes CDR1 SGHRS and CDR2 YFSETQ. The CDR3 coding sequence is TGCGCCAGCAGCCATACCCTCAGTTTGTCGAAGGGGGCCCCATGGCCCCAGCATTTT. Encoded protein: CASSHTLSLSKGAPWPQHF.

This clonotype appeared many times. This chain uses TRBV20-1 with TRBJ1-2; D call uncertain. This CDR3 contains 19 residues. Germline values: CDR1 DFQATT, CDR2 SNEGSKA (reference sequence). V gave up 3 bases and J gave up 0 bases, with 26 bases separating them. The CDR3 sequence: CSARTRSGARSDSNYGYTF. CDR3 DNA: TGCAGTGCTAGGACAAGAAGCGGCGCCCGATCAGATTCTAACTATGGCTACACCTTC.

This clonotype was picked up a small number of times. The chain carries TRBV18 and TRBJ2-2, with D perhaps matching TRBD1 (6 bases). Germline CDR1 reads KGHSH; CDR2 reads LQKENI. The V gene lost 0 bases and the J gene lost 0 bases, with 8 bases spanning the gap. The CDR3 has 16 residues. CDR3 nucleotides: TGTGCCAGCTCACCACCGAACAGGGCGAACACCGGGGAGCTGTTTTTT. It is translated as CASSPPNRANTGELFF. Full variable domain (missing parts from reference TRBV18 and TRBJ2-2): NAGVMQNPRHLVRRRGQEARLRCSPMKGHSHVYWYRQLPEEGLKFMVYLQKENIIDESGMPKERFSAEFPKEGPSILRIQQVVRGDSAAYFCASSPPNRANTGELFFGEGSRLTVL.

This clonotype was counted ten times or more. The J gene is TRBJ1-2, the V gene TRBV20-1; the D gene is possibly TRBD1 (5 bases). The germline gives CDR1 DFQATT, CDR2 SNEGSKA (reference sequence). The CDR3 covers 12 residues. V dropped 6 bases and J dropped 4 bases, with 12 bases sitting between them. In nucleotides, the CDR3 is TGCAGTGCCCCAGACGGGGGCTATGGCTACACCTTC. It encodes CSAPDGGYGYTF.

V gene TRBV18 combines with J gene TRBJ1-4, with a tentative D call TRBD1 (6 bases). The CDR3 has 15 amino acids. In germline, CDR1 is KGHSH, CDR2 LQKENI. Trimming removed 1 base at V and 6 bases at J, with 12 bases between. In DNA form, the CDR3 reads TGTGCCAGCTCACCACTGACAGGCCCTGATGAAAAACTGTTTTTT. Residues: CASSPLTGPDEKLFF.

This clonotype showed up many times. The gene calls are TRBV20-1 and TRBJ1-5; no clear D. The V end lost 1 base, the J end lost 5 bases, and 6 bases lay between the germline ends. Germline V gene lookup returns CDR1 DFQATT and CDR2 SNEGSKA (reference sequence). The CDR3 runs 12 residues. This CDR3 reads CSARVAYQPQHF. In DNA form, the CDR3 reads TGCAGTGCTAGAGTGGCGTATCAGCCCCAGCATTTT.

The chain links TRBV29-1 to TRBJ1-5, with 9 bases matching TRBD1. CDR1 is SQVTM, CDR2 ANQGSEA, per germline. This CDR3 comprises 13 residues. The V gene end was trimmed by 4 bases and the J gene end by 6 bases; junction bases not matched to a gene: 4. DNA of the CDR3: TGCAGCGTTGCGACAGGGGGAGGTCAGCCCCAGCATTTT. It translates to CSVATGGGQPQHF. Using reference TRBV29-1 and TRBJ1-5 for the parts outside the CDR3, the full variable domain is SAVISQKPSRDICQRGTSLTIQCQVDSQVTMMFWYRQQPGQSLTLIATANQGSEATYESGFVIDKFPISRPNLTFSTLTVSNMSPEDSSIYLCSVATGGGQPQHFGDGTRLSIL.

This clonotype was seen at least ten times. The chain couples TRBV12-3 or TRBV12-4 to TRBJ2-1; 12 bases agree with TRBD2. Trimming at V came to 7 bases and at J to 9 bases, leaving 7 bases not matched to a gene. CDR3 length: 14 amino acids. CDR3 DNA: TGTGCCAGCACCTCTAGCGGGAGGGCAGGTGAGCAGTTCTTC. Translated: CASTSSGRAGEQFF.

This chain joins TRBV20-1 and TRBJ2-1; 8 positions match TRBD2. This CDR3 has 14 residues. V was clipped by 5 bases and J by 0 bases; unmatched bases: 3. Per the germline V gene, CDR1 is DFQATT and CDR2 is SNEGSKA (reference sequence). CDR3 nucleotide sequence: TGCAGTGCTTACAGCGGGAGCTCCTACAATGAGCAGTTCTTC. Translation gives CSAYSGSSYNEQFF.

This clonotype was counted a few times. Written as DNA, the CDR3 is TGCGCCAGCAGCGTCTCTAGCGGGAGTTACGAGCAGTACTTC. It codes for CASSVSSGSYEQYF. The genes are TRBV5-1 and TRBJ2-7, with 10 bases identical to TRBD2. This CDR3 comprises 14 residues. Germline trimming cut 4 bases from V and 4 bases from J; bases unmatched to any gene: 5. Looked up from germline, CDR1 is SGHRS and CDR2 is YFSETQ.

This clonotype was recorded a few times. The J gene is TRBJ2-1, the V gene TRBV5-5; no definite D call. The V and J ends lost 0 bases and 3 bases respectively, with 10 bases between them. The germline gives CDR1 SGHKS, CDR2 YYEKEE (reference sequence). This CDR3 is 15 amino acids long. The CDR3 nucleotides read TGTGCCAGCAGCTTGGGCTACTCCAGCTACAATGAGCAGTTCTTC. Protein: CASSLGYSSYNEQFF.

The chain carries TRBV7-2 and TRBJ2-4; a possible D gene is TRBD2 (5 bases). The CDR3 is made up of 16 amino acids. V dropped 5 bases and J dropped 2 bases, with 16 bases sitting between them. Germline V CDR1 and CDR2: SGHTA, FQGNSA. CDR3 loop: CASSAPKRTPKNIQYF. The CDR3 nucleotides are TGTGCCAGCAGCGCCCCGAAGAGGACTCCCAAAAACATTCAGTACTTC.

This clonotype was detected ten times or more. The chain joins TRBV5-1 to TRBJ2-4; D unclear. Trimming pared 3 bases from V and 5 bases from J, leaving 9 bases between. The CDR3 runs 13 residues. Germline CDR1 is SGHRS and CDR2 is YFSETQ. CDR3: CASSSWTENIQYF. The CDR3 region has the DNA TGCGCCAGCAGCTCATGGACGGAAAACATTCAGTACTTC. Combining the CDR3 with reference TRBV5-1 and TRBJ2-4 gives the whole variable domain KAGVTQTPRYLIKTRGQQVTLSCSPISGHRSVSWYQQTPGQGLQFLFEYFSETQRNKGNFPGRFSGRQFSNSRSEMNVSTLELGDSALYLCASSSWTENIQYFGAGTRLSVL.

The chain couples TRBV25-1 to TRBJ2-1; weak D call: TRBD2 (6 bases). Per the germline V gene, CDR1 is MGHDK and CDR2 is SYGVNS. The CDR3 runs 15 residues. V shed 1 base and J shed 7 bases, with 14 bases lying between them. The CDR3 protein is CASSESGLTWNEQFF. The CDR3 DNA follows: TGTGCCAGCAGTGAATCGGGACTCACCTGGAATGAGCAGTTCTTC.

This clonotype was observed many times. The chain uses TRBV20-1 and TRBJ2-2; D perhaps matches TRBD2 (5 bases). V lost 5 bases and J 6 bases, leaving 19 bases between the germline ends. Germline V gene data show CDR1 as DFQATT and CDR2 as SNEGSKA (reference sequence). CDR3 length equals 15 residues. As DNA, the CDR3 is TGCAGTGCTTCGTTCGGGGAAGGTCGACCCGGGGAGCTGTTTTTT. Amino acid sequence: CSASFGEGRPGELFF.

This clonotype was seen many times. The V call is TRBV14, the J call TRBJ2-2; unclear D gene. Germline loops: CDR1 SGHDN, CDR2 FVKESK. Trimming pared 0 bases from V and 0 bases from J, leaving 2 bases between. This CDR3 is built from 14 residues. In DNA form, the CDR3 reads TGTGCCAGCAGCCAAGATACGAACACCGGGGAGCTGTTTTTT. It translates to CASSQDTNTGELFF.

The chain carries TRBV4-2 and TRBJ2-7, with 7 bases aligning to TRBD2. Germline CDR1 LGHNA, CDR2 YNFKEQ. CDR3 size: 14 residues. The junction had 8 bases not matched to a gene; V was cut back by 8 bases and J by 1 base. The CDR3 here is CASGPGLGSYEQYF. DNA of the CDR3: TGTGCCAGCGGCCCAGGACTAGGTTCCTACGAGCAGTACTTC.

The chain couples TRBV6-5 to TRBJ2-3; D may be TRBD2 (6 bases). The CDR3 runs 16 residues. Looked up from germline, CDR1 is MNHEY and CDR2 is SVGAGI. V was pared by 0 bases and J by 4 bases, with 14 bases between. CDR3 nucleotide sequence: TGTGCCAGCAGTTACTCGGCGGGGCCACGGTCAGATACGCAGTATTTT. This translates into CASSYSAGPRSDTQYF.

This clonotype was recorded many times. The chain carries TRBV3-1 and TRBJ2-3, with D uncertain. Germline CDR1 and CDR2: LGHDT and YNNKEL (reference sequence). The CDR3 has 12 amino acids. Trimming cost V 2 bases and J 1 base, with 1 base left between them. CDR3 protein: CASSQRTDTQYF. The CDR3 region has the DNA TGTGCCAGCAGCCAACGCACAGATACGCAGTATTTT.

The table lists this clonotype with a few counts. The V call is TRBV18, the J call TRBJ2-2, with 9 bases that match TRBD1. Trimming removed 4 bases from V and 6 bases from J; junction bases left unmatched: 6. Germline values: CDR1 KGHSH, CDR2 LQKENI. CDR3 size: 15 residues. Here the CDR3 DNA reads TGTGCCAGCTCACGGGGACAGGGCGCAGCCGGGGAGCTGTTTTTT. This encodes CASSRGQGAAGELFF.

This clonotype was detected a few times. The chain links TRBV3-1 to TRBJ2-3; D is possibly TRBD2 (6 bases). Germline V gives CDR1 LGHDT, CDR2 YNNKEL (reference sequence). This CDR3 contains 18 residues. Trimming took off 0 bases at V and 5 bases at J, with 21 bases between the two ends. The CDR3 DNA reads TGTGCCAGCAGCCAAGAGCACATGGGGGGATTAGCGGAAGATACGCAGTATTTT. Protein: CASSQEHMGGLAEDTQYF.

In its sample, this clonotype was seen many times. As DNA, the CDR3 is TGCGCCAGCAGCCCCCTACCGGGACTAGGCACAGATACGCAGTATTTT. Encoded protein: CASSPLPGLGTDTQYF. The rearrangement uses TRBV5-1 and TRBJ2-3; 8 nucleotides match TRBD2. Per the germline V gene, CDR1 is SGHRS and CDR2 is YFSETQ. The J segment lost 1 base and the V segment lost 4 bases, leaving 8 bases of the junction unmatched. The CDR3 is made up of 16 amino acids.

This clonotype was detected many times. The chain carries TRBV20-1 and TRBJ1-6; 9 positions agree with TRBD1. V gave up 5 bases and J gave up 11 bases; unmatched junction bases: 13. This CDR3 spans 15 amino acids. CDR1 and CDR2 (germline): DFQATT, SNEGSKA (reference sequence). CDR3 residues: CSAGAHGTGNPPLHF. The CDR3 DNA reads as TGCAGTGCTGGGGCACACGGGACAGGGAATCCACCCCTCCACTTT.

This chain links TRBV20-1 with TRBJ2-1, with 7 bases identical to TRBD1. Germline trimming cut 4 bases from V and 3 bases from J; bases unmatched to any gene: 21. From germline, CDR1 is DFQATT and CDR2 SNEGSKA (reference sequence). This CDR3 spans 19 amino acids. The CDR3 region has the DNA TGCAGTGCTAAAATCCGGGACAGTTTTTTTTCCGTCCGCTACAATGAGCAGTTCTTC. It specifies CSAKIRDSFFSVRYNEQFF.

This clonotype was picked up many times. The V gene is TRBV5-1, the J gene TRBJ2-2; 8 nucleotides align to TRBD1. Trimming cost V 4 bases and J 4 bases; bases outside gene matches: 3. The CDR3 runs to 14 residues. CDR1 is SGHRS and CDR2 is YFSETQ in the germline V gene. CDR3 coding DNA: TGCGCCAGCAGCCAAGGACAGGGCACCGGGGAGCTGTTTTTT. Translation: CASSQGQGTGELFF.

This clonotype was detected a few times. The V call is TRBV2, the J call TRBJ1-2; D is ambiguous. The CDR3 covers 14 residues. The V and J ends lost 1 base and 4 bases respectively, with 10 bases between them. Germline CDR1 SNHLY, CDR2 FYNNEI. The CDR3 DNA reads as TGTGCCAGCAGTGAAGAGCTTGGGCTCTATGGCTACACCTTC. Its translation is CASSEELGLYGYTF.